Listed below are T cell receptor beta chains from one sample, sequenced in a study of blood T cell repertoires in COVID-19. TCRdb's table, derived via immunoSEQ multiplex PCR, lists solely in-frame clones and lacks some. The sample lists roughly 29,000 clones; roughly 83% were seen once. The sequenced sample was peripheral blood. The receptors were gathered from a man older than 75 with active COVID-19. Both conserved end residues are part of each CDR3. The D gene is left open where the match is weak. Clone sizes are given selectively: once, few, many, or a class where the clone is expanded.

v_call,j_call,d_call,clone_size,cdr3_nt,cdr3_aa
TRBV9,TRBJ2-2,TRBD2,.,TGTGCCAGCAGCACTAACCCCCGGGGGGGGAGCGGGGAGCTGTTTTTT,CASSTNPRGGSGELFF
TRBV18,TRBJ2-5,.,.,TGTGCCAGCTCATCTCGAATAACATCACAACAAGGGGACCAAGAGACCCAGTACTTC,CASSSRITSQQGDQETQYF
TRBV11-2,TRBJ2-7,.,few,TGTGCCAGCACCCTCACAGGGAAGGGCTCCTACGAGCAGTACTTC,CASTLTGKGSYEQYF
TRBV4-1,TRBJ2-7,TRBD1,few,TGCGCCAGCAGCCAACCGGGACAGGGGGTAAATGACGAGCAGTACTTC,CASSQPGQGVNDEQYF
TRBV6-6,TRBJ2-3,TRBD2,.,TGTGCCAGCAGTTACAGGGGGACTAGTTGGGATACGCAGTATTTT,CASSYRGTSWDTQYF
TRBV5-1,TRBJ2-3,.,.,TGCGCCAGCAGCTTGGATCCGGGGTTAGGTACGCAGTATTTT,CASSLDPGLGTQYF
TRBV29-1,TRBJ1-2,.,.,TGCAGCGTCGCTCAGGGGCGAGGCTACACCTTC,CSVAQGRGYTF
TRBV3-1/TRBV3-2,TRBJ2-3,TRBD2,.,TGTGCCAGCAGGGCCGGGACTAGTGTCCCGACAGATACGCAGTATTTT,CASRAGTSVPTDTQYF
TRBV29-1,TRBJ2-3,.,.,TGCAGCGTTGCTAGCGAGGTTTCGGATACGCAGTATTTT,CSVASEVSDTQYF
TRBV9,TRBJ2-1,TRBD1,.,TGTGCCAGCAGCCCTCGGGCGGGACAGGGTTCCAATGAGCAGTTCTTC,CASSPRAGQGSNEQFF
TRBV27,TRBJ2-2,TRBD1,.,TGTGCCAGAGGACAGGGCAACACCGGGGAGCTGTTTTTT,CARGQGNTGELFF
TRBV6-4,TRBJ2-3,TRBD2,.,TGTGCCAGCAGTGTGACGGGGGGGGGCACAGATACGCAGTATTTT,CASSVTGGGTDTQYF
TRBV10-3,TRBJ2-5,TRBD2,.,TGTGCCATCAGGGAGGGACTAGTCGGGACCCAGTACTTC,CAIREGLVGTQYF
TRBV18,TRBJ1-3,TRBD1,.,TGTGCCAGCTCACCACCAATGGGACAGGGGACTGGAAACACCATATATTTT,CASSPPMGQGTGNTIYF
TRBV12-5,TRBJ1-6,TRBD1,few,TGTGCTAGTGGTTTAGTACAGGGGTTTACTTCACCCCTCCACTTT,CASGLVQGFTSPLHF
TRBV21-1,TRBJ2-5,.,.,TGTGCCAGCAGCTCAACTCCGGGACAGGGGGAAGAGACCCAGTACTTC,CASSSTPGQGEETQYF
TRBV3-1/TRBV3-2,TRBJ1-5,.,.,TGTGCCAGCAGCCAAGCCGCCAGGGATCAGCCCCAGCATTTT,CASSQAARDQPQHF
TRBV6-4,TRBJ2-7,.,once,TGTGCCAGCAGGGGAGCCCCAGGCAACCAATCCTACGAGCAGTACTTC,CASRGAPGNQSYEQYF
TRBV18,TRBJ2-5,TRBD1,.,TGTGCCAGCTCCCACGGGACAGACGAGACCCAGTACTTC,CASSHGTDETQYF
TRBV7-9,TRBJ2-1,.,few,TGTGCCAGCAGCTTAGGATTGGGGGGCAATGAGCAGTTCTTC,CASSLGLGGNEQFF
TRBV5-4,TRBJ1-4,TRBD1,few,TGTGCCAGCAGCTTGGGGACAGGGAGCCGTGAAAAACTGTTTTTT,CASSLGTGSREKLFF
TRBV27,TRBJ1-4,.,.,TGTGCCAGCAGTTTATACGGACAGAATGAAAAACTGTTTTTT,CASSLYGQNEKLFF
TRBV19,TRBJ2-1,.,.,TGTGCCAGTAAAAGGGGGGGCGGACCCTCAAATGAGCAGTTCTTC,CASKRGGGPSNEQFF